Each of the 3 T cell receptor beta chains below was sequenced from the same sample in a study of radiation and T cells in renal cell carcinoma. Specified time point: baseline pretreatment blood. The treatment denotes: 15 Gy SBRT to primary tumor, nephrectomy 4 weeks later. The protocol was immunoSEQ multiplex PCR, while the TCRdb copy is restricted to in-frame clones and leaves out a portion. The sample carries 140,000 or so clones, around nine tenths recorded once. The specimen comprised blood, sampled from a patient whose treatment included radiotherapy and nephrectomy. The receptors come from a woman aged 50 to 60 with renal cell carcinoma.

Here the CDR3 DNA reads TGCGCCAACAGGGTCGTCGGGGACAGGGTCACCGGGGAGCTGTTTTTT. Translating gives CANRVVGDRVTGELFF. This sequence joins TRBV5-1 and TRBJ2-2, with 9 bases matching TRBD1. J gave up 4 bases and V 9 bases, and 13 bases lay outside the gene matches. Germline V CDR1 and CDR2: SGHRS, YFSETQ. The CDR3 has 16 residues. The full variable domain, its missing parts supplied by reference TRBV5-1 and TRBJ2-2, is KAGVTQTPRYLIKTRGQQVTLSCSPISGHRSVSWYQQTPGQGLQFLFEYFSETQRNKGNFPGRFSGRQFSNSRSEMNVSTLELGDSALYLCANRVVGDRVTGELFFGEGSRLTVL.

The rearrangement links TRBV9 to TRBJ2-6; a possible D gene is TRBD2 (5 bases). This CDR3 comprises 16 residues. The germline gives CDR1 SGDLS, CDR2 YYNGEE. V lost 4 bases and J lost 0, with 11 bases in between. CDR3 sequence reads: CASSLRADSGANVLTF. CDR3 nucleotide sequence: TGTGCCAGCAGCTTGAGGGCCGACTCTGGGGCCAACGTCCTGACTTTC.

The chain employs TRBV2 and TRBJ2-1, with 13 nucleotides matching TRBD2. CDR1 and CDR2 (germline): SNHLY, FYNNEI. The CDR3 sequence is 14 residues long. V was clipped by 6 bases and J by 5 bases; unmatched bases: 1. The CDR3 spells CASRTSGGDNEQFF. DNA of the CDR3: TGTGCCAGCAGAACTAGCGGGGGGGACAATGAGCAGTTCTTC. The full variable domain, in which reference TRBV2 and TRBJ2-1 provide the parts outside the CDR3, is EPEVTQTPSHQVTQMGQEVILRCVPISNHLYFYWYRQILGQKVEFLVSFYNNEISEKSEIFDDQFSVERPDGSNFTLKIRSTKLEDSAMYFCASRTSGGDNEQFFGPGTRLTVL.